The 5 T cell receptor beta chains listed next were all sequenced from one sample in a study of blood T cell repertoires in COVID-19 (dated by TCRdb to the early 2020s). Receptor amplification or capture employed the immunoSEQ multiplex PCR assay. TCRdb provides this immuneACCESS table in a form limited to in-frame rearrangements. Some clones are lacking; in checked studies, under half of them reflect an unresolved V gene, and why the rest are absent is not known. The sample profile shows hundreds of thousands of clones; approximately 80% of them were found once. Just under 7.5% of the sample is in the top ten clones. Sequencing was performed on peripheral blood. These receptors all stem from a woman in her forties or fifties with acute or convalescent COVID-19.

V is TRBV3-1 (or the pseudogene TRBV3-2) and J is TRBJ1-6; D is perhaps TRBD1 (6 bases). The germline gives CDR1 LGHDT, CDR2 YNNKEL (reference sequence). Deletions cut 4 bases from V and 4 bases from J, with 8 bases between. The CDR3 has 14 amino acids. As DNA, the CDR3 is TGTGCCAGCAGCCCGCAGGGGTATAATTCACCCCTCCACTTT. Translating it yields CASSPQGYNSPLHF.

The rearrangement uses TRBV5-6 and TRBJ1-4; D is possibly TRBD1 (5 bases). V lost 4 bases to trimming and J lost 6 bases, with 16 bases between them. The length of the CDR3 is 15 residues. CDR1 and CDR2 (germline): SGHDT, YYEEEE. The CDR3 sequence is CASSTFRVRDEKLFF. In DNA, the CDR3 is TGTGCCAGCAGCACCTTCAGGGTCAGGGATGAAAAACTGTTTTTT.

The CDR3 DNA follows: TGTGCCAGCAGCTTAGCGCAGCCGGCCCGGACTAGCGGGGGGGGTCAAGAGACCCAGTACTTC. It is translated as CASSLAQPARTSGGGQETQYF. The V gene is TRBV7-2, the J gene TRBJ2-5, with 15 nucleotides matching TRBD2. The CDR3 has 21 amino acids. V trimming: 0 bases; J trimming: 2 bases; junction bases outside the gene matches: 13. Germline V gene data show CDR1 as SGHTA and CDR2 as FQGNSA.

The V call is TRBV7-3, the J call TRBJ2-2; D is perhaps TRBD2 (5 bases). The V end lost 1 base, the J end lost 7 bases, and 10 bases lay between the germline ends. The CDR3 has 14 residues. Germline-derived CDR1 and CDR2 are SGHTA and FQGTGA. The CDR3 region has the DNA TGTGCCAGCAGCTTAAACGCGGGTTACGGGGAGCTGTTTTTT. It yields the protein CASSLNAGYGELFF.

V and J are TRBV6-5 and TRBJ2-7, with a possible D match to TRBD2 (6 bases). The CDR3 is 14 amino acids. Trimming cost V 2 bases and J 1 base, with 9 bases left between them. Germline V lookup: CDR1 MNHEY, CDR2 SVGAGI. CDR3: CASSYNRGSYEQYF. The CDR3 DNA reads TGTGCCAGCAGTTACAATCGGGGGTCCTACGAGCAGTACTTC.